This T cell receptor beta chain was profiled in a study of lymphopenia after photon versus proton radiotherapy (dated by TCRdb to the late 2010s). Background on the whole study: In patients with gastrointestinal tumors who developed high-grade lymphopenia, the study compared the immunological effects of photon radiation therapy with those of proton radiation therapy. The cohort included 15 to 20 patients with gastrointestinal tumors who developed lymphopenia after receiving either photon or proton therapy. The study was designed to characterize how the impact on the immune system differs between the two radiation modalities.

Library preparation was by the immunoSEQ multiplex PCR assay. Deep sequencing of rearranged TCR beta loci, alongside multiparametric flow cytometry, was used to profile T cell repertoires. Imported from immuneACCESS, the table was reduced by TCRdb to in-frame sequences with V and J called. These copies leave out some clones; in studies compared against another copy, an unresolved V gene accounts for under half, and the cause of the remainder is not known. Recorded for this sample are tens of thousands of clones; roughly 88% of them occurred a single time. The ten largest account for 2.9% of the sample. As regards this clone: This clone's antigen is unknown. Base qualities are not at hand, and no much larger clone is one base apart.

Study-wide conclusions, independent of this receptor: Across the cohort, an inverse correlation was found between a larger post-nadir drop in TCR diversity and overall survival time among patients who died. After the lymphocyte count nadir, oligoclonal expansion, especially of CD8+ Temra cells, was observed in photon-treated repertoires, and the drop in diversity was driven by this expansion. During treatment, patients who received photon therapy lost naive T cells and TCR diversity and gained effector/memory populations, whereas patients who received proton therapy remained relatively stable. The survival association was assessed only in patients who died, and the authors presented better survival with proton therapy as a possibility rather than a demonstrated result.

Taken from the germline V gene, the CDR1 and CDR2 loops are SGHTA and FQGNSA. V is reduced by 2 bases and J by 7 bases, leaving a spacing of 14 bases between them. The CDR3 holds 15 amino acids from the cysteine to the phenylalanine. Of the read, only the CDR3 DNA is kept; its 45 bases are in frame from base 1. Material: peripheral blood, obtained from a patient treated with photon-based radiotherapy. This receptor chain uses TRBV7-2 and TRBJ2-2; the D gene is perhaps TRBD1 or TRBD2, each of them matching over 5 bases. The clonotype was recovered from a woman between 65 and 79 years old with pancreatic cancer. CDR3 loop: CASSLSLPRGGELFF. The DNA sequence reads TGTGCCAGCAGCTTATCGCTACCGAGGGGCGGGGAGCTGTTTTTT. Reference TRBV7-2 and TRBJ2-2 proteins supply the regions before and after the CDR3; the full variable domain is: GAGVSQSPSNKVTEKGKDVELRCDPISGHTALYWYRQSLGQGLEFLIYFQGNSAPDKSGLPSDRFSAERTGGSVSTLTIQRTQQEDSAVYLCASSLSLPRGGELFFGEGSRLTVL.